This T cell receptor (beta chain) was obtained from a study of metastatic and nonmetastatic thyroid tumors. No patient had received any treatment before thyroid surgery. In the source study's methods: Variation in CDR3 across clinicopathological groups served as the basis for constructing a distant-metastasis classifier in papillary thyroid cancer. MiXCR was used by TCRdb to re-call the PCR reads. None of the V and J calls come from the authors' own analysis; TCRdb made them. Of about 6,100 clones listed, around a third were seen once; the top ten hold 37%. V lost 2 bases to trimming and J lost 6 bases, with 12 bases between them. Germline-derived CDR1 and CDR2 are SGHTS and YDEGEE. The CDR3 runs 13 residues.

The chain uses TRBV5-8 and TRBJ2-7; the D gene is possibly TRBD2 (6 bases). This sequence originates from a male donor with papillary thyroid cancer or a benign thyroid nodule (not recorded which). Some clones in this sample may be carry-over from other donors' samples. The sample taken for sequencing was adjacent normal tissue. The CDR3 sequence: CASSFLLGGEQYF. CDR3 nucleotide sequence: TGTGCCAGCAGCTTCTTATTGGGGGGCGAGCAGTACTTC.